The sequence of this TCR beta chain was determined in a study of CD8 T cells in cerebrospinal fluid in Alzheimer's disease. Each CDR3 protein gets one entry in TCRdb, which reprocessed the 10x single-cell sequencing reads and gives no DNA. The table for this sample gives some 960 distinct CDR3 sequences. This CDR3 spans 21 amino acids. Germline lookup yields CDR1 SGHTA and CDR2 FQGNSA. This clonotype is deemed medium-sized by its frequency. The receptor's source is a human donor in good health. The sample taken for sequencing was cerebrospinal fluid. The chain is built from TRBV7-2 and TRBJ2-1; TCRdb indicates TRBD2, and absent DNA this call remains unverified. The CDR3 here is CASSLLGLAGPNPGSYNEQFF.